Detailed here is one T cell receptor (beta chain). Germline lookup yields CDR1 SGHRS and CDR2 YFSETQ. V shed 1 base and J shed 5 bases, with 11 bases lying between them. CDR3 length: 14 amino acids. RNA was isolated and reverse transcribed to cDNA, the sequencing template. Here immunoSEQ multiplex PCR was the method, and the copy in TCRdb shows in-frame clones only, minus some. The repertoire holds some 220,000 clones, with about 58% as singletons. Described treatment: oral pan-JAK inhibitor, 5-10 mg twice daily. This entry is derived from a study of CD8+ T cells in alopecia areata. Overall study context: Tofacitinib therapy lasting 6 to 18 months was followed by 6 months off drug.

The TCR originated in a human donor with alopecia areata. Sequencing was performed on CD4+ T cells sorted from blood, taken at week 4, from a patient treated with tofacitinib. The chain couples TRBV5-1 to TRBJ2-3; weak D call: TRBD1 (6 bases). The CDR3 DNA sequence: TGCGCCAGCAGCTTGTCCGACAGGAGAGATACGCAGTATTTT. Translation: CASSLSDRRDTQYF.